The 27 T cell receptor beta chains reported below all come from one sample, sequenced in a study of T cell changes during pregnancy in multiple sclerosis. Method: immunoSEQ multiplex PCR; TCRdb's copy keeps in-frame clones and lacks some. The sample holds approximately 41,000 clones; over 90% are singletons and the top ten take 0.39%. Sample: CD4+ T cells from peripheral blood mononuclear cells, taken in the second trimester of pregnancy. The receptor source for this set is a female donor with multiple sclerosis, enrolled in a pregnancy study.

CDR3 in amino acids: CASSAGTASSYEQYF. The CDR3 DNA sequence: TGTGCCAGCAGCGCAGGGACAGCCTCCTCCTACGAGCAGTACTTC. V gene TRBV9 combines with J gene TRBJ2-7; 7 bases are a match to TRBD1. The V gene's germline CDR1 is SGDLS and CDR2 YYNGEE. The CDR3 spans 15 residues. V was pared by 3 bases and J by 0 bases, with 6 bases of the junction left unmatched.

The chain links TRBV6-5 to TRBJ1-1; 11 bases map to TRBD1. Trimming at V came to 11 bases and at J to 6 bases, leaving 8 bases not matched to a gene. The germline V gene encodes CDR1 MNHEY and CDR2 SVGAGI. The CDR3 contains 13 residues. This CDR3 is CASKLGQGAEAFF. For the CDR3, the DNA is TGTGCCTCTAAATTGGGACAGGGGGCTGAAGCTTTCTTT.

The CDR3, as DNA: TGTGCCAGCAGCCTGCTGCGGTTTTCGGATGGCTACACCTTC. Translation: CASSLLRFSDGYTF. The chain is built from TRBV5-8 and TRBJ1-2; D call uncertain. CDR3 length: 14 residues. V lost 4 bases and J 6 bases, leaving 16 bases between the germline ends. Per germline, CDR1 SGHTS and CDR2 YDEGEE.

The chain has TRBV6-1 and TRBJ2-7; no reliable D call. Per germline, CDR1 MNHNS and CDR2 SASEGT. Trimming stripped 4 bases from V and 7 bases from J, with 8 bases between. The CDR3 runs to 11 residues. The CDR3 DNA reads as TGTGCCAGCAGTGTATTAGTGGAGCAGTACTTC. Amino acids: CASSVLVEQYF.

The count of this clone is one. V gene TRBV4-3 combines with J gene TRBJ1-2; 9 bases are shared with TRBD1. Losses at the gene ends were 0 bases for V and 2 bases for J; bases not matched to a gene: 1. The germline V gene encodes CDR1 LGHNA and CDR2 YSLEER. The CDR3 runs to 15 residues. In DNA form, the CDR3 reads TGCGCCAGCAGCCAAGACGGGACAGGGAACTATGGCTACACCTTC. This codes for CASSQDGTGNYGYTF.

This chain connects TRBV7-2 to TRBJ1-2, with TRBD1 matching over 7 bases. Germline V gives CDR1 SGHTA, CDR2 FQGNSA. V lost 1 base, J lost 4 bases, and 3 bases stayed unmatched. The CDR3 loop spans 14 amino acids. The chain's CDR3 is CASSLGGTAYGYTF. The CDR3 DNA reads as TGTGCCAGCAGCTTAGGTGGGACAGCCTATGGCTACACCTTC. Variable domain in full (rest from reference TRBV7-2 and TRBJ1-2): GAGVSQSPSNKVTEKGKDVELRCDPISGHTALYWYRQSLGQGLEFLIYFQGNSAPDKSGLPSDRFSAERTGGSVSTLTIQRTQQEDSAVYLCASSLGGTAYGYTFGSGTRLTVV.

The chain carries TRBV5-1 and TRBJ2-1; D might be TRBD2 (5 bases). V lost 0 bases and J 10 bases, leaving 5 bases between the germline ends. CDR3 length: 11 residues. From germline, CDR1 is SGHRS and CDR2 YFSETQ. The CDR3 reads CASSLEREQFF. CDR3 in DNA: TGCGCCAGCAGCTTGGAGCGGGAGCAGTTCTTC. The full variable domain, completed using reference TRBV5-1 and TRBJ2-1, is KAGVTQTPRYLIKTRGQQVTLSCSPISGHRSVSWYQQTPGQGLQFLFEYFSETQRNKGNFPGRFSGRQFSNSRSEMNVSTLELGDSALYLCASSLEREQFFGPGTRLTVL.

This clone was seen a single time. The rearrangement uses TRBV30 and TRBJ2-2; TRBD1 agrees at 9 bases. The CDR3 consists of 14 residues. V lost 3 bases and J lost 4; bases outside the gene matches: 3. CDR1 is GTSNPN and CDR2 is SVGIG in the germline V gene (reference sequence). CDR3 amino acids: CAWSRQGVTGELFF. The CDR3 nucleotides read TGTGCCTGGAGCCGACAGGGGGTCACCGGGGAGCTGTTTTTT.

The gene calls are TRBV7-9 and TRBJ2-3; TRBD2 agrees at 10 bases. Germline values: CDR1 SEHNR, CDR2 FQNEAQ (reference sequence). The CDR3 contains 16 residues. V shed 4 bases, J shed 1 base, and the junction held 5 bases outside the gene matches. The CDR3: CASSYPTSGRTDTQYF. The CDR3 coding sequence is TGTGCCAGCAGCTACCCGACTAGCGGGCGCACAGATACGCAGTATTTT.

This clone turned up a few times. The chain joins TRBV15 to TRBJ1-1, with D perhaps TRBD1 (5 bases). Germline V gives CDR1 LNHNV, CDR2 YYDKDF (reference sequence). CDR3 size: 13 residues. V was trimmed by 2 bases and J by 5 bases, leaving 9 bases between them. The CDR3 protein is CATSRWGVTEAFF. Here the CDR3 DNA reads TGTGCCACCAGCAGATGGGGGGTGACTGAAGCTTTCTTT.

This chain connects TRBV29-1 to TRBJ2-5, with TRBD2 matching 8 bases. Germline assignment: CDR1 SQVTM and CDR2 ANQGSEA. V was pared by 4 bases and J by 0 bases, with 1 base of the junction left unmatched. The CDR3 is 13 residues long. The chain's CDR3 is CSVAGGNQETQYF. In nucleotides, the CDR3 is TGCAGCGTTGCGGGGGGGAACCAAGAGACCCAGTACTTC.

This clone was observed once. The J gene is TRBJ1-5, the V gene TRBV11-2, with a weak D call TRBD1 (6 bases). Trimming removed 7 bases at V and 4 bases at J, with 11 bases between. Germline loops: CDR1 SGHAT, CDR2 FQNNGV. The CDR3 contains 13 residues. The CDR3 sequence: CASTQGPNQPQHF. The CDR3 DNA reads TGTGCCAGCACCCAGGGGCCGAATCAGCCCCAGCATTTT. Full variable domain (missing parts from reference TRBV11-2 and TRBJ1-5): EAGVAQSPRYKIIEKRQSVAFWCNPISGHATLYWYQQILGQGPKLLIQFQNNGVVDDSQLPKDRFSAERLKGVDSTLKIQPAKLEDSAVYLCASTQGPNQPQHFGDGTRLSIL.

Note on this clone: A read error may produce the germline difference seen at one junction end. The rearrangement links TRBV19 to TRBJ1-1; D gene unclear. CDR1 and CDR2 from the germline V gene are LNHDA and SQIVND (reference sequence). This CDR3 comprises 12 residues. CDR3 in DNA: TGTGCCAGTAGTATAGCTGGGAGGCTTATTCTCTTT. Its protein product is CASSIAGRLILF.

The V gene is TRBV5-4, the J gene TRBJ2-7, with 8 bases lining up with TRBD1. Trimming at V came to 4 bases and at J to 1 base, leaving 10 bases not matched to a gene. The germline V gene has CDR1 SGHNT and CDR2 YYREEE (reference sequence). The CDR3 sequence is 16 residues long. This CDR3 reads CASSTARTGKSYEQYF. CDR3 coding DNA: TGTGCCAGCAGCACAGCCCGGACAGGGAAATCCTACGAGCAGTACTTC.

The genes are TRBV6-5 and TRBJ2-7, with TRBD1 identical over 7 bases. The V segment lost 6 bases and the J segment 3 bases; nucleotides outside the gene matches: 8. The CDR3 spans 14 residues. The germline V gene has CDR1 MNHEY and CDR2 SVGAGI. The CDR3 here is CASSLGQARYEQYF. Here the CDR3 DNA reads TGTGCCAGCAGCCTTGGACAGGCGCGCTACGAGCAGTACTTC.

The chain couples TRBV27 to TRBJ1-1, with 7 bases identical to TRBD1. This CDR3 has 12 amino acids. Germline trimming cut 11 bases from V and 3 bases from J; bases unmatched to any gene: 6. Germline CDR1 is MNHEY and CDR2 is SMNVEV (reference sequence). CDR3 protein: CARGQSDTEAFF. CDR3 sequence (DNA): TGTGCCCGGGGACAGAGCGACACTGAAGCTTTCTTT.

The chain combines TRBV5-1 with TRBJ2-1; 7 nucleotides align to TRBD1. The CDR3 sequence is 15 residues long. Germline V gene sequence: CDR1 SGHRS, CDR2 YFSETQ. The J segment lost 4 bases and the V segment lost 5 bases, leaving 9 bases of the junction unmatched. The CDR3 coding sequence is TGCGCCAGCAGGGCTACAGGGGCGACGTACAATGAGCAGTTCTTC. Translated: CASRATGATYNEQFF.

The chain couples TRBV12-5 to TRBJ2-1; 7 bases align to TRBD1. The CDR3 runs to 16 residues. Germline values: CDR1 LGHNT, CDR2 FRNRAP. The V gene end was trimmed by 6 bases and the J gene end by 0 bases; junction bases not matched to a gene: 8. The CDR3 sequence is CASGNDRASSYNEQFF. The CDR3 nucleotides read TGTGCTAGTGGCAATGACAGGGCGAGCTCCTACAATGAGCAGTTCTTC.

CDR3 protein: CASSGGSSYEQYF. The CDR3 DNA reads TGTGCCAGCTCGGGTGGGAGCTCCTACGAGCAGTACTTC. This chain uses TRBV18 with TRBJ2-7, with a tentative D call TRBD2 (5 bases). V gave up 6 bases and J gave up 0 bases, with 9 bases separating them. The germline V gene encodes CDR1 KGHSH and CDR2 LQKENI. The CDR3 runs 13 residues.

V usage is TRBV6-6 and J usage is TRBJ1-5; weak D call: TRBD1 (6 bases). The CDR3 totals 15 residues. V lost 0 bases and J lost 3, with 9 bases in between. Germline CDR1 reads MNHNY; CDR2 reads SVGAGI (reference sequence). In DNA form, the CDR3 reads TGTGCCAGCAGTTACTCTAGGGGGTACAATCAGCCCCAGCATTTT. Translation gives CASSYSRGYNQPQHF.

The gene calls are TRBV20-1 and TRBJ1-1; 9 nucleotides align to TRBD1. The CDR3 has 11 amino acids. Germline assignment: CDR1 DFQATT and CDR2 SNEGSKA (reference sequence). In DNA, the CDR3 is TGCAGGGGACAGGGAAACACTGAAGCTTTCTTT. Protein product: CRGQGNTEAFF.

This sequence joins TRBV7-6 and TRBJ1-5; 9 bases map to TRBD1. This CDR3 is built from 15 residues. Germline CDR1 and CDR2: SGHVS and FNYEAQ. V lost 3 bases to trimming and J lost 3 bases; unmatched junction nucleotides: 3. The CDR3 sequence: CASSLGTGTNQPQHF. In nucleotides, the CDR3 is TGTGCCAGCAGCTTGGGGACAGGGACCAATCAGCCCCAGCATTTT. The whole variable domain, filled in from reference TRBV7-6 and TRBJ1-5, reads GAGVSQSPRYKVTKRGQDVALRCDPISGHVSLYWYRQALGQGPEFLTYFNYEAQQDKSGLPNDRFSAERPEGSISTLTIQRTEQRDSAMYRCASSLGTGTNQPQHFGDGTRLSIL.

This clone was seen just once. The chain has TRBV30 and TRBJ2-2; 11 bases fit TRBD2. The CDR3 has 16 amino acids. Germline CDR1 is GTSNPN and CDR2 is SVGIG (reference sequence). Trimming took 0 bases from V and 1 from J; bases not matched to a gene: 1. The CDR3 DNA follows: TGTGCCTGGAGTGTGGGGACTAGCGGGAACACCGGGGAGCTGTTTTTT. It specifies CAWSVGTSGNTGELFF.

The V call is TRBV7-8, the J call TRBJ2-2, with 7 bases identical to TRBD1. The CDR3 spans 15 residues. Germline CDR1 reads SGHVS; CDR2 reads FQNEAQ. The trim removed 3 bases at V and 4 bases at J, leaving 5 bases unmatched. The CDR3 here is CASSFTGVSTGELFF. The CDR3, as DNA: TGTGCCAGCAGCTTCACAGGGGTCTCCACCGGGGAGCTGTTTTTT.

In nucleotides, the CDR3 is TGCGCCAGCAGCTGGGGGACGCCGGGGGATGGCTACACCTTC. It is translated as CASSWGTPGDGYTF. J is TRBJ1-2 and V is TRBV5-1; a possible D gene is TRBD1 (5 bases). CDR3 size: 14 residues. Looked up from germline, CDR1 is SGHRS and CDR2 is YFSETQ. V was cut by 3 bases and J by 6 bases, with 15 bases left in between.

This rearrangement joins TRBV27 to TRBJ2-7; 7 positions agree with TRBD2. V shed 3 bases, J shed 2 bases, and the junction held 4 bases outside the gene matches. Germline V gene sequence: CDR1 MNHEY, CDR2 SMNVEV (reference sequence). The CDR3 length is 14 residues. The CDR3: CASSLVGGTYEQYF. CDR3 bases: TGTGCCAGCAGTTTGGTGGGAGGGACCTACGAGCAGTACTTC.

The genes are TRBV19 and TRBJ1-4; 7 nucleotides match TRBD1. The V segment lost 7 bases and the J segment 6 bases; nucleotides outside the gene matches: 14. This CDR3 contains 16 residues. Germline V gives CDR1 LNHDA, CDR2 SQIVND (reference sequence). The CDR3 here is CASKLRGTFGDEKLFF. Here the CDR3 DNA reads TGTGCCAGTAAACTCAGGGGGACATTTGGCGATGAAAAACTGTTTTTT.